This T cell receptor beta chain was captured by sequencing in a study of sequential checkpoint blockade in melanoma. Overall study: First-line arms were nivolumab then ipilimumab, or the reverse, randomized 1:1.

TCRdb keeps only in-frame clones here, not all; method: immunoSEQ multiplex PCR. Among fewer than 45,000 clones, 86% were seen once, and the ten largest hold around 10%. Treatment here: randomized to nivolumab then ipilimumab (arm A) or the reverse (arm B). No patient had prior DNA-damaging chemotherapy. Live CD3+CD8+ CD19− CD56− cells were sorted from PBMCs. The length of the CDR3 is 15 residues. Germline V gene lookup returns CDR1 LNHDA and CDR2 SQIVND (reference sequence). V lost 1 base, J lost 0 bases, and 9 bases lay in between. The sequencing used CD8+ T cells sorted from blood (inferred from file names), collected from a patient given nivolumab and ipilimumab in sequence. The J gene is TRBJ1-1, the V gene TRBV19, with no clear D. The receptor was isolated from a human donor with melanoma. Here the CDR3 reads CASSIGAAMNTEAFF. CDR3 nucleotide sequence: TGTGCCAGTAGTATAGGGGCAGCCATGAACACTGAAGCTTTCTTT.